Included here is one TCR beta chain sequence, with context. This entry belongs to a study of blood T cell repertoires in COVID-19. Overall study: Specimens from acute and convalescent COVID-19 originated in the United States, Italy and Spain. In each case, the material was cDNA or gDNA derived from T cells, B-cell-depleted T cells, or PBMCs.

How the authors handled the data: Reference gene primer amplification yielded estimated nucleated cell counts. Some clones are missing from TCRdb's copy, which holds only in-frame ones; the method was immunoSEQ multiplex PCR. Clone size and the V and J calls come from that table; the DNA yielded D and trimming. The sample includes 50,000 to 60,000 clones, approximately 90% of them seen just once. The germline CDR1 and CDR2 sequences are SGHDT and YYEEEE. The CDR3 is made up of 16 amino acids. Losses at the gene ends were 6 bases for V and 1 base for J; bases not matched to a gene: 11. Sequencing input: peripheral blood. This chain links TRBV5-6 with TRBJ1-1, with 8 bases matching TRBD1. This clonotype was obtained from a man aged 40-55 years with acute or convalescent COVID-19. The CDR3 DNA is TGTGCCAGCACTACGAGGGGGGACAGGCAGAACACTGAAGCTTTCTTT. Protein product: CASTTRGDRQNTEAFF. Drawing the rest from reference TRBV5-6 and TRBJ1-1, the complete variable domain is DAGVTQSPTHLIKTRGQQVTLRCSPKSGHDTVSWYQQALGQGPQFIFQYYEEEERQRGNFPDRFSGHQFPNYSSELNVNALLLGDSALYLCASTTRGDRQNTEAFFGQGTRLTVV.